This passage covers 14 T cell receptor beta chains from one sample sequenced in a study of beta chain features in type 1 diabetes. General study results and limits: All four CD4+ subsets of Type 1 diabetes patients contained TCRB CDR3s that were moderately but significantly shorter.

Their target antigens are unknown. The sequenced template was cDNA made from the entire isolated RNA. Sequencing was performed with immunoSEQ multiplex PCR; in TCRdb, only in-frame clones are kept and a portion is missing. The table has more than 95,000 clones, over 25% seen once. Sequences were obtained from central memory CD4+ T cells from blood. The receptors derive from a woman younger than 30 with type 1 diabetes.

CDR3 nucleotide sequence: TGTGCCAGCAGCCTGGCATCAGATACGCAGTATTTT. This encodes CASSLASDTQYF. V is TRBV5-6 and J is TRBJ2-3; D uncertain. Trimming cost V 4 bases and J 4 bases, with 7 bases left between them. The CDR3 is made up of 12 amino acids. Germline V CDR1 and CDR2: SGHDT, YYEEEE.

This clone occurred a few times. The chain joins TRBV10-3 to TRBJ2-7; the D gene is possibly TRBD1 (5 bases). The germline V and J ends were trimmed by 0 bases and 6 bases, with 9 bases remaining between them. The CDR3 runs 13 residues. In germline, CDR1 is ENHRY, CDR2 SYGVKD. This CDR3 reads CAISESVTGEQYV. The CDR3 bases are TGTGCCATCAGTGAGTCAGTTACAGGCGAGCAGTACGTC.

This clone was recorded a few times. The rearrangement links TRBV12-5 to TRBJ2-1; TRBD2 matches 15 bases. Germline assignment: CDR1 LGHNT and CDR2 FRNRAP. V lost 5 bases and J lost 8; bases outside the gene matches: 7. The CDR3 runs 16 residues. This CDR3 reads CASGIGLAGGGDEQFF. CDR3 coding DNA: TGTGCTAGTGGTATCGGACTAGCGGGAGGGGGGGATGAGCAGTTCTTC.

The rearrangement uses TRBV10-3 and TRBJ1-2; 8 bases are shared with TRBD1. V lost 6 bases and J lost 7; bases outside the gene matches: 7. The CDR3 contains 13 residues. Germline V lookup: CDR1 ENHRY, CDR2 SYGVKD. The chain's CDR3 is CAIRPGQEAGYTF. The CDR3 DNA reads as TGTGCCATCAGGCCGGGACAGGAGGCTGGCTACACCTTC.

This chain uses TRBV6-5 with TRBJ1-1; D is unresolved. Germline CDR1 MNHEY, CDR2 SVGAGI. Trimming left V 6 bases short and J 2 bases short, with 13 bases between. The CDR3 is 14 residues long. Here the CDR3 reads CASSPPIRNTEAFF. CDR3 sequence (DNA): TGTGCCAGCAGCCCCCCTATCCGTAACACTGAAGCTTTCTTT.

This clone was counted between two and nine times. The chain links TRBV28 to TRBJ2-7, with D possibly matching TRBD2 (7 bases). Germline CDR1 is MDHEN and CDR2 is SYDVKM. Trimming took 9 bases from V and 0 from J, leaving 15 bases between them. The CDR3 has 14 amino acids. The CDR3 sequence: CASGRGATSYEQYF. CDR3 DNA: TGTGCCAGTGGCCGGGGGGCTACCTCCTACGAGCAGTACTTC. Looking up the rest from reference TRBV28 and TRBJ2-7 gives the full variable domain: DVKVTQSSRYLVKRTGEKVFLECVQDMDHENMFWYRQDPGLGLRLIYFSYDVKMKEKGDIPEGYSVSREKKERFSLILESASTNQTSMYLCASGRGATSYEQYFGPGTRLTVT.

V and J are TRBV6-1 and TRBJ2-7, with D unclear. The CDR3 has 12 residues. Germline-derived CDR1 and CDR2 are MNHNS and SASEGT. The germline V and J ends were trimmed by 0 bases and 9 bases, with 9 bases remaining between them. The CDR3 is CASSEANLRQYV. The DNA for the CDR3 is TGTGCCAGCAGTGAAGCGAATCTGCGGCAGTACGTC.

The chain recombines TRBV7-3 with TRBJ1-2, with 7 bases fitting TRBD1. The germline V gene encodes CDR1 SGHTA and CDR2 FQGTGA. V was pared by 4 bases and J by 8 bases, with 7 bases of the junction left unmatched. The CDR3 covers 13 residues. CDR3 sequence reads: CASSSDRAGGYTF. The CDR3 DNA sequence: TGTGCCAGCAGCTCTGACAGGGCCGGCGGCTACACCTTC.

This clone was observed a handful of times. J is TRBJ1-1 and V is TRBV30; no clear D. From germline, CDR1 is GTSNPN and CDR2 SVGIG (reference sequence). This CDR3 comprises 12 residues. V lost 5 bases to trimming and J lost 5 bases, with 12 bases between them. The CDR3 protein is CAWGPTDTEAFF. CDR3 bases: TGTGCCTGGGGCCCCACAGATACTGAAGCTTTCTTT.

The chain links TRBV21-1 to TRBJ1-2; no check of the table's D call, TRBD1, against the DNA was made. TRBV21-1 is a pseudogene segment. The CDR3 contains 12 residues. The CDR3 bases are TGTGCCAGCAGCCGGCAGGGTGAAGGCTACACCTTC. Protein product: CASSRQGEGYTF.

The V gene is TRBV5-1, the J gene TRBJ2-2, with 11 bases lining up with TRBD2. CDR3 length equals 18 residues. From germline, CDR1 is SGHRS and CDR2 YFSETQ. J lost 6 bases, V lost 4 bases, and 14 bases had no gene match. The CDR3 DNA follows: TGCGCCAGCAGCCTACTAGCGGGAGTGAACTTGGGGGCCGGGGAGCTGTTTTTT. Its translation: CASSLLAGVNLGAGELFF. The entire variable domain, with the rest obtained from reference TRBV5-1 and TRBJ2-2, is as follows: KAGVTQTPRYLIKTRGQQVTLSCSPISGHRSVSWYQQTPGQGLQFLFEYFSETQRNKGNFPGRFSGRQFSNSRSEMNVSTLELGDSALYLCASSLLAGVNLGAGELFFGEGSRLTVL.

The V and J genes are TRBV11-2 and TRBJ1-2, with 10 bases that match TRBD1. The CDR3 covers 15 residues. V lost 5 bases to trimming and J lost 2 bases; unmatched junction nucleotides: 5. CDR1 and CDR2 from the germline V gene are SGHAT and FQNNGV. The CDR3, as DNA: TGTGCCAGCAGCGCCCGACAGGGGGCGAACTATGGCTACACCTTC. It is translated as CASSARQGANYGYTF. The full variable domain, with the rest looked up from reference TRBV11-2 and TRBJ1-2, is EAGVAQSPRYKIIEKRQSVAFWCNPISGHATLYWYQQILGQGPKLLIQFQNNGVVDDSQLPKDRFSAERLKGVDSTLKIQPAKLEDSAVYLCASSARQGANYGYTFGSGTRLTVV.

This clone has a handful of counts. V usage is TRBV6-1 and J usage is TRBJ2-7; tentative D call: TRBD2 (7 bases). The CDR3 totals 13 residues. Germline V gives CDR1 MNHNS, CDR2 SASEGT. Trimming took 6 bases from V and 3 from J, leaving 12 bases between them. The CDR3 DNA is TGTGCCAGCAGGGAGGGGGGGCTCTACGAGCAGTACTTC. Its protein is CASREGGLYEQYF.

This clone showed up just a few times. The V gene is TRBV4-3, the J gene TRBJ2-3; a possible D gene is TRBD2 (5 bases). This CDR3 region has 15 residues. The germline gives CDR1 LGHNA, CDR2 YSLEER. V gave up 4 bases and J gave up 0 bases, with 11 bases separating them. The CDR3 here is CASSPQLGSTDTQYF. The CDR3 DNA reads TGCGCCAGCAGCCCCCAACTAGGTAGCACAGATACGCAGTATTTT.